This entry features one T cell receptor beta chain sequence. As yet, its antigen is unknown. The CDR3 runs 11 residues. The germline V gene has CDR1 DFQATT and CDR2 SNEGSKA (reference sequence). With 8 bases removed from V and 1 base from J, the gap between germline ends came to 8 bases. The repertoire was sequenced with immunoSEQ multiplex PCR; TCRdb's copy has only in-frame clones and lacks some. The sample records roughly 92,000 clones, 85% to 90% being singletons. This sample stems from a study of T cell responses to AZD1222 COVID-19 vaccine. Study observations and caveats: Vaccination with two AZD1222 doses was followed by a rise in Spike-specific TCR breadth and depth. Donors in the cohort were predominantly white British and more often female, and clonal diversity was possibly underestimated.

Sequenced here: peripheral blood, sampled on day 0 of AZD1222 vaccination. This sequence originates from an adult in good health. The V call is TRBV20-1, the J call TRBJ1-2; D might be TRBD1 (5 bases). The CDR3 sequence: CSKGDNYGYTF. The DNA of the CDR3 is TGCAGTAAAGGGGATAACTATGGCTACACCTTC.